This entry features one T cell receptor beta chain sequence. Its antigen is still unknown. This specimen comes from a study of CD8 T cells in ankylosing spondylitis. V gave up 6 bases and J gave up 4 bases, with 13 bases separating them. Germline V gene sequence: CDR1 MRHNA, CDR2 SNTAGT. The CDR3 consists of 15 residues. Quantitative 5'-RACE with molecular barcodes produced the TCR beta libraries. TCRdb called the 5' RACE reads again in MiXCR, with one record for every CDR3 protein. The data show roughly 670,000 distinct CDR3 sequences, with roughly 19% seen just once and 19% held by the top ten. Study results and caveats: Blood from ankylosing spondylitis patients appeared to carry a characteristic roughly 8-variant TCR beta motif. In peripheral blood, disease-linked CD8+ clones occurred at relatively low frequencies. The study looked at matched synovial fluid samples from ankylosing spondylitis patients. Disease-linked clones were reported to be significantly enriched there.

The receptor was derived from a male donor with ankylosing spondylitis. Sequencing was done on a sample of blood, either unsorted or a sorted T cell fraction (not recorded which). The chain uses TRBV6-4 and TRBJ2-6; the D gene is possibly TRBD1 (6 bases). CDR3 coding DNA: TGTGCCAGCAGAGGAACAGGGTTCGGGGCCAACGTCCTGACTTTC. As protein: CASRGTGFGANVLTF.